These 2 T cell receptor beta chains originate from one sample sequenced in a study of T cell responses to AZD1222 COVID-19 vaccine. TCRdb's copy holds only in-frame clones and misses some; the assay was immunoSEQ multiplex PCR. The sample has 100,000 to 150,000 clones, just over 85% seen once. The sample here was peripheral blood, taken on day 0 of AZD1222 vaccination. The origin of the receptors is an adult in good health.

This sequence joins TRBV6-6 and TRBJ1-1; 10 bases line up with TRBD1. J gave up 6 bases and V 6 bases, and 10 bases lay outside the gene matches. Per germline, CDR1 MNHNY and CDR2 SVGAGI (reference sequence). This CDR3 contains 15 residues. The CDR3 DNA is TGTGCCAGCAGAACCATGGGACAGGGGATCTCTGAAGCTTTCTTT. Amino acids: CASRTMGQGISEAFF.

The genes are TRBV2 and TRBJ1-4; 7 bases match TRBD1. With 3 bases clipped from V and 6 bases from J, the junction kept 10 bases outside the gene matches. The CDR3 has 16 amino acids. The germline V gene has CDR1 SNHLY and CDR2 FYNNEI. CDR3 sequence (DNA): TGTGCCAGCAGTGATCCCGGGGACAGAGTAGATGAAAAACTGTTTTTT. Residues: CASSDPGDRVDEKLFF.